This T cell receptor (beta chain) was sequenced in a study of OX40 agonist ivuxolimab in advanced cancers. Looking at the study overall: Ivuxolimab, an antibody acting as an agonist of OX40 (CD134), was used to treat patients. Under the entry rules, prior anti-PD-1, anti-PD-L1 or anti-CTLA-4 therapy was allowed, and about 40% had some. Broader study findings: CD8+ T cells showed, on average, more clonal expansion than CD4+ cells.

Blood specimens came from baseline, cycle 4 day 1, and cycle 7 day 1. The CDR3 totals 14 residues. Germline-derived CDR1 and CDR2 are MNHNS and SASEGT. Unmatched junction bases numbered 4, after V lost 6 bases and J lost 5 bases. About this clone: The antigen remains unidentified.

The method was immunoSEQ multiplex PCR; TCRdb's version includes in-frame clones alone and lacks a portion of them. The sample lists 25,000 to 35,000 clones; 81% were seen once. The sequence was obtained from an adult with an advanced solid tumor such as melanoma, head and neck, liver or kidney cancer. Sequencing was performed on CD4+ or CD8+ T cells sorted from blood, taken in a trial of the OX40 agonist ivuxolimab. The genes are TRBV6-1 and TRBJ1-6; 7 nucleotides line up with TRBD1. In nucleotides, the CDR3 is TGTGCCAGCAGGCCTGACAGGGATAATTCACCCCTCCACTTT. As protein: CASRPDRDNSPLHF.